The rows below give T cell receptor beta chains drawn from one sample of a study of neoadjuvant anti-PD-1 for oral cavity cancer. Produced via immunoSEQ multiplex PCR; TCRdb's table is partial and in-frame only. This sample has about 42,000 clones; approximately 80% occur once, and the top ten carry around 4.9%. Sequencing used PBMCs, obtained after nivolumab (anti-PD-1) treatment. The receptors were gathered from a person aged 35-79 years with oral cavity squamous cell carcinoma. Each CDR3 is given with its conserved first and last residue. D genes are given only for firm matches. Part of the rows lack a size; the others show once, few, many or a class for expanded clones.

>TRBD1|TRBJ1-5|.|TRBV6-1
CASSPRQGRNQPQHF
TGTGCCAGCAGTCCTAGACAGGGGCGTAATCAGCCCCAGCATTTT
>.|TRBJ1-5|.|TRBV6-1
CASVGTLTQPQHF
TGTGCCAGCGTGGGGACCCTTACTCAGCCCCAGCATTTT
>TRBD1|TRBJ2-3|.|TRBV18
CASSPLGTGDTQYF
TGTGCCAGCTCACCATTGGGGACAGGAGATACGCAGTATTTT
>TRBD2|TRBJ2-7|.|TRBV2
CASSLDSGAGTKKEQYF
TGTGCCAGCAGTCTGGATTCGGGAGCGGGAACAAAAAAGGAGCAGTACTTC
>.|TRBJ1-5|.|TRBV5-6
CASSLEGVGSQPQHF
TGTGCCAGCAGCTTGGAAGGGGTGGGCAGTCAGCCCCAGCATTTT
>.|TRBJ2-2|.|TRBV5-1
CASSFRQDGGELFF
TGCGCCAGCAGCTTCAGACAGGATGGCGGGGAGCTGTTTTTT
>.|TRBJ1-1|.|TRBV6-5
CASKGHLEAFF
TGTGCCAGCAAGGGACACCTCGAAGCTTTCTTT
>.|TRBJ1-1|.|TRBV11-3
CASSLHNTEAFF
TGTGCCAGCAGCTTACATAACACTGAAGCTTTCTTT
>TRBD2|TRBJ2-5|few|TRBV25-1
CASSPPVQRGIETQYF
TGTGCCAGCAGTCCCCCTGTTCAGCGGGGAATCGAGACCCAGTACTTC
>.|TRBJ2-7|.|TRBV6-5
CASREGEYRYEQYF
TGTGCCAGCAGGGAGGGGGAATACCGGTACGAGCAGTACTTC
>.|TRBJ2-1|.|TRBV5-1
CASSSVAFSYNEQFF
TGCGCCAGCAGCTCAGTGGCCTTCTCCTACAATGAGCAGTTCTTC
>TRBD1|TRBJ1-5|.|TRBV6-6
CASSLGQGDQPQHF
TGTGCCAGCAGCCTAGGACAGGGAGATCAGCCCCAGCATTTT
>TRBD1|TRBJ2-7|.|TRBV7-8
CASSSIDRDSYEQYF
TGTGCCAGCAGCTCCATAGACAGGGACAGCTACGAGCAGTACTTC
>.|TRBJ1-1|.|TRBV7-9
CASSLVGNTEAFF
TGTGCCAGCAGCTTAGTGGGTAACACTGAAGCTTTCTTT
>TRBD1|TRBJ2-7|.|TRBV28
CASSFPDRGDEQYF
TGTGCCAGCAGTTTCCCCGACAGGGGAGACGAGCAGTACTTC
>TRBD2|TRBJ2-1|.|TRBV6-5
CASRETSGRAIEQFF
TGTGCCAGCAGGGAAACTAGCGGGAGGGCCATTGAGCAGTTCTTC
>TRBD2|TRBJ2-5|.|TRBV4-1
CASSQTTSGRWETQYF
TGCGCCAGCAGCCAAACGACTAGCGGGAGATGGGAGACCCAGTACTTC
>.|TRBJ1-5|.|TRBV7-9
CASSLEYGAQHF
TGTGCCAGCAGCTTAGAGTACGGGGCCCAGCATTTT
>.|TRBJ1-2|.|TRBV6-5
CASSRTITGKGYTF
TGTGCCAGCAGTCGAACGATTACAGGGAAAGGCTACACCTTC
>.|TRBJ2-7|.|TRBV5-4
CASSLEGGWGSEQYF
TGTGCCAGCAGCTTGGAAGGGGGGTGGGGCTCCGAGCAGTACTTC
>TRBD1|TRBJ2-4|.|TRBV6-1
CASSDGFRQTGTVAKNIQYF
TGTGCCAGCAGTGATGGGTTCCGGCAGACCGGGACAGTAGCCAAAAACATTCAGTACTTC
>TRBD1|TRBJ1-2|.|TRBV6-4
CASSRTTGNNYGYTF
TGTGCCAGCAGTCGGACGACAGGGAATAACTATGGCTACACCTTC
>TRBD1|TRBJ2-5|.|TRBV18
CASSPGQGETQYF
TGTGCCAGCTCACCGGGACAGGGGGAGACCCAGTACTTC
>TRBD1|TRBJ1-1|.|TRBV5-6
CASTWGQVNTEAFF
TGTGCCAGCACCTGGGGACAGGTCAACACTGAAGCTTTCTTT
>.|TRBJ1-4|.|TRBV7-6
CASSLSNSNNEKLFF
TGTGCCAGCAGCTTATCAAACAGCAATAATGAAAAACTGTTTTTT
>TRBD2|TRBJ2-1|.|TRBV30
CAWSRWVSSGSSYNEQFF
TGTGCCTGGAGCCGTTGGGTTTCTAGCGGGAGTTCCTACAATGAGCAGTTCTTC
>TRBD1|TRBJ1-5|.|TRBV7-2
CASSLVGQGLQPQHF
TGTGCCAGCAGCTTAGTGGGACAGGGTCTGCAGCCCCAGCATTTT
>.|TRBJ2-7|.|TRBV11-2
CASSPNRGLNNYEQYF
TGTGCCAGCAGCCCCAACCGTGGACTAAACAACTACGAGCAGTACTTC
>.|TRBJ2-7|once|TRBV18
CASAVNYEQYF
TGTGCCAGCGCCGTGAACTACGAGCAGTACTTC